The 16 T cell receptor beta chains below were found in one sample sequenced in a study of blood T cell repertoires in COVID-19. Some clones are missing from TCRdb's copy, which holds only in-frame ones; the method was immunoSEQ multiplex PCR. The table records roughly 350,000 clones, 70% to 90% of them present only once. The specimen was peripheral blood. Source of these receptors: a woman aged 50 to 60 with active or convalescent COVID-19.

This clone came up once. The chain uses TRBV4-3 and TRBJ2-5; weak D call: TRBD2 (6 bases). Deletions cut 2 bases from V and 4 bases from J, with 26 bases between. The CDR3 runs 19 residues. The V gene's germline CDR1 is LGHNA and CDR2 YSLEER. The CDR3 nucleotides are TGCGCCAGCAGCCAATTCCTCCCTGAATTTGGGGACTTGGGAGAGACCCAGTACTTC. It translates to CASSQFLPEFGDLGETQYF.

The rearrangement links TRBV4-1 to TRBJ2-1; 9 bases fit TRBD2. The CDR3 has 16 residues. Germline lookup yields CDR1 MGHRA and CDR2 YSYEKL. J lost 9 bases, V lost 1 base, and 10 bases had no gene match. The CDR3 here is CASSQVYGGGAAEQFF. Here the CDR3 DNA reads TGCGCCAGCAGCCAAGTTTATGGCGGGGGGGCGGCTGAGCAGTTCTTC.

The chain joins TRBV28 to TRBJ2-3, with 13 nucleotides matching TRBD2. Per germline, CDR1 MDHEN and CDR2 SYDVKM. The CDR3 contains 16 residues. V shed 5 bases and J 1 base; nucleotides not matched to a gene: 3. The CDR3, as DNA: TGTGCCAGCAGTAGCGGGACTAGCGGGGGCACAGATACGCAGTATTTT. The encoded protein is CASSSGTSGGTDTQYF.

This clone occurred once. The chain is built from TRBV11-1 and TRBJ1-2; maybe TRBD1 (6 bases). The CDR3 length is 15 residues. Germline-derived CDR1 and CDR2 are SGHAT and FQDESV (reference sequence). V was clipped by 2 bases and J by 3 bases, with 13 bases between them. The DNA of the CDR3 is TGTGCCAGCAGCTTAACCCAGACAGGAGACTATGGCTACACCTTC. This encodes CASSLTQTGDYGYTF.

This clone has a single count. The chain recombines TRBV4-2 with TRBJ1-2; no definite D call. CDR1 is LGHNA and CDR2 is YNFKEQ in the germline V gene. The ends were cut back, 0 bases at V and 7 bases at J, with 12 bases in the middle. CDR3 size: 14 residues. The CDR3 here is CASSQDRPDTGYTF. In DNA form, the CDR3 reads TGTGCCAGCAGCCAAGATAGGCCTGACACTGGCTACACCTTC.

The rearrangement joins TRBV6-4 to TRBJ1-1, with no clear D. Germline V gene lookup returns CDR1 MRHNA and CDR2 SNTAGT. Trimming cost V 8 bases and J 4 bases, with 17 bases left between them. The CDR3 loop spans 14 amino acids. Here the CDR3 DNA reads TGTGCCAGCTCCGCTGACTCTCGCAGCACTGAAGCTTTCTTT. Its translation: CASSADSRSTEAFF.

V usage is TRBV10-3 and J usage is TRBJ2-1; tentative D call: TRBD2 (6 bases). V was cut by 2 bases and J by 5 bases, with 7 bases left in between. This CDR3 contains 13 residues. From germline, CDR1 is ENHRY and CDR2 SYGVKD. The CDR3 protein is CAISERRDNEQFF. DNA of the CDR3: TGTGCCATCAGTGAGCGGAGGGACAATGAGCAGTTCTTC.

The chain recombines TRBV12-3 or TRBV12-4 with TRBJ2-7; 11 bases fit TRBD1. Losses at the gene ends were 5 bases for V and 6 bases for J; bases not matched to a gene: 3. CDR3 length: 13 residues. CDR3 sequence reads: CASSLGQGGEQYF. Here the CDR3 DNA reads TGTGCCAGCAGTCTGGGACAGGGGGGCGAGCAGTACTTC.

This clone occurred a few times. The chain joins TRBV7-2 to TRBJ2-2; 8 nucleotides agree with TRBD2. J was trimmed by 6 bases and V by 4 bases; bases with no gene match: 7. The CDR3 sequence is 15 residues long. The V gene's germline CDR1 is SGHTA and CDR2 FQGNSA. This CDR3 is CASSSSGGPSGELFF. The CDR3 region has the DNA TGTGCCAGCAGCTCAAGCGGGGGACCTTCCGGGGAGCTGTTTTTT.

The chain recombines TRBV21-1 with TRBJ2-5; TRBD1, as called in the table, went unchecked against the DNA. TRBV21-1 is marked as a pseudogene. The CDR3 has 24 amino acids. The CDR3: CASSKVTPLHKYRQGVWGRETQYF. The CDR3 DNA sequence: TGTGCCAGCAGCAAAGTGACCCCTCTTCACAAGTACCGACAGGGGGTATGGGGTAGAGAGACCCAGTACTTC.

This chain links TRBV10-3 with TRBJ2-5; D possibly corresponds to TRBD1 (6 bases). Germline CDR1 is ENHRY and CDR2 is SYGVKD. The germline V and J ends were trimmed by 10 bases and 5 bases, with 23 bases remaining between them. This CDR3 has 15 amino acids. The CDR3 coding sequence is TGTGCCACGTGCTCCACCGCAGGGGTCGGGGAGACCCAGTACTTC. Amino acid sequence: CATCSTAGVGETQYF.

V gene TRBV5-4 combines with J gene TRBJ2-1; weak D call: TRBD2 (5 bases). CDR1 and CDR2 from the germline V gene are SGHNT and YYREEE (reference sequence). V lost 2 bases, J lost 0 bases, and 12 bases lay in between. The CDR3 is 16 residues long. CDR3 loop: CASSLGLGSSYNEQFF. DNA for the CDR3: TGTGCCAGCAGCTTAGGGTTGGGGAGCTCCTACAATGAGCAGTTCTTC.

The rearrangement uses TRBV28 and TRBJ1-1; tentatively, D is TRBD1 (6 bases). V gave up 8 bases and J gave up 6 bases, with 28 bases separating them. CDR3 length: 17 amino acids. The germline gives CDR1 MDHEN, CDR2 SYDVKM. The CDR3 DNA follows: TGTGCCAGCCTATTGCCCACAGAGACAGGAGAGAGCCCTGAAGCTTTCTTT. Its translation: CASLLPTETGESPEAFF.

The table lists this clone with a count of one. J is TRBJ1-2 and V is TRBV28; 7 bases agree with TRBD1. V lost 5 bases and J lost 2; bases outside the gene matches: 8. The CDR3 covers 15 residues. The germline gives CDR1 MDHEN, CDR2 SYDVKM. The CDR3 sequence is CASSTGAKSNYGYTF. The CDR3 bases are TGTGCCAGCAGTACAGGGGCCAAGTCGAACTATGGCTACACCTTC.

The chain employs TRBV11-2 and TRBJ1-2; 9 bases are a match to TRBD1. Trimming took 4 bases from V and 0 from J; bases not matched to a gene: 12. The CDR3 sequence is 18 residues long. The V gene's germline CDR1 is SGHAT and CDR2 FQNNGV. The CDR3 here is CASSSQRDRAPANYGYTF. CDR3 bases: TGTGCCAGCAGCTCCCAAAGGGACAGGGCACCAGCTAACTATGGCTACACCTTC. The full variable domain, in which reference TRBV11-2 and TRBJ1-2 provide the parts outside the CDR3, is EAGVAQSPRYKIIEKRQSVAFWCNPISGHATLYWYQQILGQGPKLLIQFQNNGVVDDSQLPKDRFSAERLKGVDSTLKIQPAKLEDSAVYLCASSSQRDRAPANYGYTFGSGTRLTVV.

V is TRBV3-1 (or the pseudogene TRBV3-2) and J is TRBJ1-5; possible D gene TRBD1, 5 bases. This CDR3 region has 14 residues. The ends were cut back, 3 bases at V and 7 bases at J, with 13 bases in the middle. Per germline, CDR1 LGHDT and CDR2 YNNKEL (reference sequence). In DNA, the CDR3 is TGTGCCAGCAGCCATGGCCAGGGAGGCCAGCCCCAGCATTTT. Translated: CASSHGQGGQPQHF.